These T cell receptor beta chains were read from a single sample in a study of blood T cell repertoires in COVID-19. TCRdb's copy holds only in-frame clones and misses some; the assay was immunoSEQ multiplex PCR. The table records some 150,000 clones, around 82% of them present only once. Sequencing was carried out using peripheral blood. The receptors come from a man aged 55 to 70 who had recovered from COVID-19. CDR3s leave out the opening cysteine and the closing phenylalanine or tryptophan. Fields, in order: V gene, J gene, CDR3 protein.

v_call: TRBV11-2
j_call: TRBJ1-4
cdr3_aa: ASSLIRGRRNEKLF

v_call: TRBV18
j_call: TRBJ2-5
cdr3_aa: ASARDQETQY

v_call: TRBV11-2
j_call: TRBJ2-1
cdr3_aa: ASSSLIGPSSSYNEQF

v_call: TRBV9
j_call: TRBJ1-3
cdr3_aa: ASSEDRRPGNTIY

v_call: TRBV7-9
j_call: TRBJ2-7
cdr3_aa: ASSHPRSKQGYEQY

v_call: TRBV2
j_call: TRBJ1-5
cdr3_aa: ASSVQGGSNQPQH

v_call: TRBV9
j_call: TRBJ2-2
cdr3_aa: ASSANRGGELF

v_call: TRBV6-6
j_call: TRBJ1-4
cdr3_aa: ASSYGRGATNEKLF

v_call: TRBV6-1
j_call: TRBJ2-3
cdr3_aa: ASSESLAGADTQY

v_call: TRBV5-1
j_call: TRBJ1-3
cdr3_aa: ASSPDSPSGNTIY

v_call: TRBV5-1
j_call: TRBJ1-2
cdr3_aa: ASSHRGGNNYGYT

v_call: TRBV6-6
j_call: TRBJ2-3
cdr3_aa: ASSYAPGVTDTQY

v_call: TRBV11-3
j_call: TRBJ2-1
cdr3_aa: ASTLGGVLFLNNEQF

v_call: TRBV28
j_call: TRBJ2-5
cdr3_aa: ASSLPTGGRETQY

v_call: TRBV4-1
j_call: TRBJ2-5
cdr3_aa: ASSQFLSETQY

v_call: TRBV7-6
j_call: TRBJ1-1
cdr3_aa: ASSLRGPNTEAF

v_call: TRBV15
j_call: TRBJ2-3
cdr3_aa: ATRRWDSDVTDTQY

v_call: TRBV28
j_call: TRBJ1-4
cdr3_aa: ASSLGRVANEKLF

v_call: TRBV7-8
j_call: TRBJ2-3
cdr3_aa: ASSPEGPTDFDTQY

v_call: TRBV5-5
j_call: TRBJ1-4
cdr3_aa: ASSLRVRAGNEKLF

v_call: TRBV30
j_call: TRBJ2-7
cdr3_aa: AWSVQYEQY

v_call: TRBV29-1
j_call: TRBJ2-7
cdr3_aa: SVVGGGEQY

v_call: TRBV4-3
j_call: TRBJ1-6
cdr3_aa: ASSHRTGGAGSPLH

v_call: TRBV7-2
j_call: TRBJ1-1
cdr3_aa: ASSSGQGESRRLGAF

v_call: TRBV4-2
j_call: TRBJ2-1
cdr3_aa: ASSQEFSGPYNEQF

v_call: TRBV6-5
j_call: TRBJ1-1
cdr3_aa: ASSLEENTEAF

v_call: TRBV19
j_call: TRBJ2-7
cdr3_aa: ASSKLGDSGDEQY

v_call: TRBV7-6
j_call: TRBJ1-3
cdr3_aa: ASSLESYGRVGNTIY

v_call: TRBV3-1/TRBV3-2
j_call: TRBJ1-2
cdr3_aa: ASSQGGRGRVFYGYT

v_call: TRBV5-1
j_call: TRBJ1-2
cdr3_aa: ASSLTNYGYT

v_call: TRBV7-9
j_call: TRBJ1-2
cdr3_aa: ASRLSGASNGYT

v_call: TRBV14
j_call: TRBJ1-1
cdr3_aa: ASSQDTGWLSEAF

v_call: TRBV6-5
j_call: TRBJ1-1
cdr3_aa: ASSFGANTEAF

v_call: TRBV6-5
j_call: TRBJ1-3
cdr3_aa: ASAITNTIY

v_call: TRBV30
j_call: TRBJ1-1
cdr3_aa: AWSVQNSGRAF

v_call: TRBV18
j_call: TRBJ2-1
cdr3_aa: ASSPDLGPGLNEQF

v_call: TRBV2
j_call: TRBJ2-7
cdr3_aa: ASNLRGASSYEQY

v_call: TRBV9
j_call: TRBJ2-1
cdr3_aa: ASTRFLSGYNEQF

v_call: TRBV6-5
j_call: TRBJ1-6
cdr3_aa: ASSSVPGQHNSPLH

v_call: TRBV5-4
j_call: TRBJ2-5
cdr3_aa: AFDSRAETQY

v_call: TRBV7-2
j_call: TRBJ2-4
cdr3_aa: ASRSGVANIQY

v_call: TRBV3-1/TRBV3-2
j_call: TRBJ1-2
cdr3_aa: ASSQDQGRGGYT

v_call: TRBV7-8
j_call: TRBJ2-7
cdr3_aa: ASSLGGIRGAEQY

v_call: TRBV6-6
j_call: TRBJ2-7
cdr3_aa: ASRPQGWDEQY

v_call: TRBV24-1
j_call: TRBJ2-5
cdr3_aa: ATSESGQGAGETQY

v_call: TRBV28
j_call: TRBJ1-5
cdr3_aa: ASSVFGTLFSNQPQH

v_call: TRBV28
j_call: TRBJ1-3
cdr3_aa: ASSRTTSSGNTIY

v_call: TRBV6-5
j_call: TRBJ1-1
cdr3_aa: ASSYSGTLNTEAF

v_call: TRBV14
j_call: TRBJ2-3
cdr3_aa: ASSQSMSTDTQY

v_call: TRBV19
j_call: TRBJ1-3
cdr3_aa: ASSARLFAGGNTIY

v_call: TRBV5-1
j_call: TRBJ2-7
cdr3_aa: ASSLASLSSYEQY